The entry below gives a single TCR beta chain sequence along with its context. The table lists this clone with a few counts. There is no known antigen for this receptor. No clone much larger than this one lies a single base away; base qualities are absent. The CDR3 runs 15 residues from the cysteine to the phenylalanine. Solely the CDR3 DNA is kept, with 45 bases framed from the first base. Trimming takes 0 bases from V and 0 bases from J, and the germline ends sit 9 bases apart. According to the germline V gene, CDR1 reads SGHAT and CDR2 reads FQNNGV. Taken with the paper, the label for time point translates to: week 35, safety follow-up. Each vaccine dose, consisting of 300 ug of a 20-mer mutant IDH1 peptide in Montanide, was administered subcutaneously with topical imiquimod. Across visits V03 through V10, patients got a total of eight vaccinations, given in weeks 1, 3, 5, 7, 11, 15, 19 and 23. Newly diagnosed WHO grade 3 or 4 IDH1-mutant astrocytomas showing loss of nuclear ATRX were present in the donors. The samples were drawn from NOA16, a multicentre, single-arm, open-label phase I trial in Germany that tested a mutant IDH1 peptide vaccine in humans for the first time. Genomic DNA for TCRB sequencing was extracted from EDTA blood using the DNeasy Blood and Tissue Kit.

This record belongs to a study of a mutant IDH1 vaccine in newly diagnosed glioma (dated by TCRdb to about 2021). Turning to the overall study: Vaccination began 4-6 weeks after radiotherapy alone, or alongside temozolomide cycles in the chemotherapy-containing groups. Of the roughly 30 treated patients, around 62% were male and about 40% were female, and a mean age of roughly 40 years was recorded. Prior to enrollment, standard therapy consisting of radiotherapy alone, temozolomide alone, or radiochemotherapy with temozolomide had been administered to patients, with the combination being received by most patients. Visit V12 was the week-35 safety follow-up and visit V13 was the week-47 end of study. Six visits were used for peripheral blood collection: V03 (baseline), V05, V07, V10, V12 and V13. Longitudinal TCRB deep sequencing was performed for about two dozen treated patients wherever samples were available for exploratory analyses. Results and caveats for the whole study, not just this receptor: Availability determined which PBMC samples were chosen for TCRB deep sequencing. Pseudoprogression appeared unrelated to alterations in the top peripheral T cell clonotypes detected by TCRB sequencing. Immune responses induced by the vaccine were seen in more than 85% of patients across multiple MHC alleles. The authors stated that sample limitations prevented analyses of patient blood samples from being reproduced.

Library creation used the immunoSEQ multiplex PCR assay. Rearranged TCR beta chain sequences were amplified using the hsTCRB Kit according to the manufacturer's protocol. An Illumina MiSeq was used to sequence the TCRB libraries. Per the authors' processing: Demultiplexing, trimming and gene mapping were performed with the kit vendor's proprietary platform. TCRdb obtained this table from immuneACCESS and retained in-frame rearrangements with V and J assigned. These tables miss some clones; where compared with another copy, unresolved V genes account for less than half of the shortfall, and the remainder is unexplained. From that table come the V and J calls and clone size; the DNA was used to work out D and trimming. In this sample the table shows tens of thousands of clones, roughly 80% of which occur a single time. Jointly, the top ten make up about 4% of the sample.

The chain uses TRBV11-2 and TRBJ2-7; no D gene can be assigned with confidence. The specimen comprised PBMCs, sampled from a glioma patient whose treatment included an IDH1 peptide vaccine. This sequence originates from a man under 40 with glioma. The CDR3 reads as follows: CASSLDLWSSYEQYF. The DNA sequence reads TGTGCCAGCAGCTTAGATCTCTGGAGCTCCTACGAGCAGTACTTC.